This is a list of T cell receptor beta chains from one sample in a study of blood T cells in healthy people across ages. TCRdb called the 5' RACE reads again in MiXCR, with one record for every CDR3 protein. The table lists 1,300,000 or so distinct CDR3 sequences, approximately 63% of them singletons. The specimen sequenced was blood. The receptor set was obtained from a young man in good health. CDR3s include the opening cysteine and the closing phenylalanine or tryptophan. D genes are given only for firm matches. Size values are once, few and many counts, or a class for expanded clones, and some rows have none.

once	15	TRBV6-5	.	TRBJ2-3	CASRSTGLLKNTQYF
.	14	TRBV12-3/TRBV12-4	TRBD2	TRBJ2-3	CAITSGGHGGTQYF
.	16	TRBV6-2/TRBV6-3	TRBD1	TRBJ2-1	CASSSPQGASYNEQFF
.	16	TRBV9	.	TRBJ2-3	CASSVDVGGSTDTQYF
few	16	TRBV4-2	TRBD2	TRBJ2-3	CASSQALGGITDTQYF
.	15	TRBV5-6	.	TRBJ2-5	CASSSRLEGLETQYF
.	12	TRBV3-1	.	TRBJ2-7	CASSQVPGGQYF
.	15	TRBV20-1	TRBD2	TRBJ2-1	CSARERGLAFNEQFF
.	17	TRBV14	.	TRBJ1-6	CASSQTRDTSYNSPLHF
.	16	TRBV27	TRBD1	TRBJ1-4	CASSSTTGGAGEKLFF
.	15	TRBV11-2	TRBD1	TRBJ2-7	CASSFHGQGRYEQYF
.	15	TRBV4-2	.	TRBJ1-4	CASSQDSGKDEKLFF
.	15	TRBV6-6	.	TRBJ1-6	CASTTGRGDNSPLHF
.	14	TRBV10-3	.	TRBJ2-7	CAIQKPGDDDEQYF
.	16	TRBV7-7	.	TRBJ2-3	CASSLGQHSGRDTQYF
.	10	TRBV21-1	.	TRBJ2-4	CASEGPIQYF
.	14	TRBV4-3	.	TRBJ2-1	CASSPILMVNEQFF
.	13	TRBV29-1	TRBD2	TRBJ2-5	CSVETSGYNEQYF
.	15	TRBV20-1	.	TRBJ2-4	CSAPTQPIAKNIQYF
.	13	TRBV6-5	TRBD2	TRBJ2-1	CASTSGIGNEQFF
.	16	TRBV7-9	TRBD2	TRBJ2-3	CASSLVAGGQGDTQYF
.	19	TRBV4-1	TRBD1	TRBJ2-3	CASSQDTTRDRGGEGTQYF
few	15	TRBV11-2	.	TRBJ2-7	CASSLGPLGRREQYF
once	13	TRBV5-1	.	TRBJ2-3	CASSLKMTDTQYF
few	13	TRBV11-1	.	TRBJ2-6	CASSAPWANVLTF
.	14	TRBV6-2/TRBV6-3	TRBD2	TRBJ2-7	CAAHDGLAAYEQYF
.	16	TRBV6-2/TRBV6-3	.	TRBJ1-2	CASSYSRTQQNYGYTF
.	13	TRBV14	.	TRBJ2-7	CASSLPPTYEQYF
.	15	TRBV20-1	.	TRBJ2-1	CSAPAPSERHNEQFF